This T cell receptor (beta chain) is from a study of brain T cells in children with intractable seizures. V dropped 6 bases and J dropped 4 bases, with 21 bases sitting between them. The CDR3 is made up of 16 amino acids. Germline V gene data show CDR1 as SNHLY and CDR2 as FYNNEI. The sequenced cases were selected for having the highest brain T cell transcript signatures. Patients received at least one anti-epileptic drug before surgery. Assay used: immunoSEQ multiplex PCR; TCRdb lists only in-frame clones, some missing. Of some 64,000 clones listed, 90% to 97% are singletons. Study findings and constraints: HCMV serostatus was not known, and viral specificity came from CDR3 similarity only. Pre-surgery blood may have been undersampled, hiding some clones.

Comment on this clone: Its antigen is still unknown.

The material was peripheral blood, obtained at surgery. This sequence joins TRBV2 and TRBJ1-1; D is possibly TRBD1 (5 bases). The sequence was collected from a boy younger than two with focal cortical dysplasia and intractable seizures. The CDR3 DNA sequence: TGTGCCAGCAGCCGCACCGGGACCCGGGGATCCACTGAAGCTTTCTTT. It yields the protein CASSRTGTRGSTEAFF.